These 4 T cell receptor beta chains share one sample of origin, sequenced in a study of T cell responses to AZD1222 COVID-19 vaccine. This table comes from immunoSEQ multiplex PCR, and its TCRdb copy is limited to in-frame clones, with some not included. This sample carries more than 80,000 clones, approximately 90% of them seen once, and the ten largest clones take approximately 30%. The sample consisted of peripheral blood, taken 28 days after the second AZD1222 dose. The receptors were gathered from an adult who received the AZD1222 COVID-19 vaccine.

This clone was seen just once. The chain joins TRBV29-1 to TRBJ1-2; D gene uncertain. The CDR3 sequence is 13 residues long. V gave up 0 bases and J gave up 4 bases, with 9 bases separating them. Germline V gene lookup returns CDR1 SQVTM and CDR2 ANQGSEA. The CDR3 protein is CSVEEGYLYGYTF. The CDR3 DNA reads as TGCAGCGTTGAAGAAGGCTACCTCTATGGCTACACCTTC.

V is TRBV28 and J is TRBJ1-2; 7 nucleotides agree with TRBD1. The CDR3 is made up of 16 amino acids. CDR1 MDHEN and CDR2 SYDVKM come from the germline V gene. V shed 7 bases, J shed 8 bases, and the junction held 19 bases outside the gene matches. The CDR3 region has the DNA TGTGCCAGCACCCTTACCGCCGGGACAGCTGTCGACGGCTACACCTTC. Protein sequence: CASTLTAGTAVDGYTF.

The genes are TRBV15 and TRBJ2-7; D unclear. The CDR3 covers 17 residues. Trimming cost V 5 bases and J 1 base, with 21 bases left between them. Germline lookup yields CDR1 LNHNV and CDR2 YYDKDF (reference sequence). CDR3 loop: CATSAYSEPFSSYEQYF. The DNA for the CDR3 is TGTGCCACCAGCGCGTACAGCGAGCCCTTTTCTTCCTACGAGCAGTACTTC.

V gene TRBV5-6 combines with J gene TRBJ1-1; maybe TRBD1 (5 bases). CDR1 is SGHDT, CDR2 YYEEEE, per germline. V lost 0 bases and J 0 bases, leaving 6 bases between the germline ends. There are 14 residues in the CDR3. The CDR3 bases are TGTGCCAGCAGCTTGGCAGGGATGAACACTGAAGCTTTCTTT. Encoded protein: CASSLAGMNTEAFF.